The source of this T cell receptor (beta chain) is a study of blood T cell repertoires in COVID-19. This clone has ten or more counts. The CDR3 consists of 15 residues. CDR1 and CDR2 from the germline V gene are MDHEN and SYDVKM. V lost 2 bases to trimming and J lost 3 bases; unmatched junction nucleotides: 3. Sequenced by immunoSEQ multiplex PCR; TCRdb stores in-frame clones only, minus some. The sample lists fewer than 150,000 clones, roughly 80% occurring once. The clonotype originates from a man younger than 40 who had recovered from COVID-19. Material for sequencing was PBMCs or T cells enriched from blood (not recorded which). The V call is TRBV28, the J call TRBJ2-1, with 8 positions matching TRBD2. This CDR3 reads CASSLAGGFYNEQFF. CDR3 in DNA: TGTGCCAGCAGTTTAGCGGGAGGATTCTACAATGAGCAGTTCTTC.